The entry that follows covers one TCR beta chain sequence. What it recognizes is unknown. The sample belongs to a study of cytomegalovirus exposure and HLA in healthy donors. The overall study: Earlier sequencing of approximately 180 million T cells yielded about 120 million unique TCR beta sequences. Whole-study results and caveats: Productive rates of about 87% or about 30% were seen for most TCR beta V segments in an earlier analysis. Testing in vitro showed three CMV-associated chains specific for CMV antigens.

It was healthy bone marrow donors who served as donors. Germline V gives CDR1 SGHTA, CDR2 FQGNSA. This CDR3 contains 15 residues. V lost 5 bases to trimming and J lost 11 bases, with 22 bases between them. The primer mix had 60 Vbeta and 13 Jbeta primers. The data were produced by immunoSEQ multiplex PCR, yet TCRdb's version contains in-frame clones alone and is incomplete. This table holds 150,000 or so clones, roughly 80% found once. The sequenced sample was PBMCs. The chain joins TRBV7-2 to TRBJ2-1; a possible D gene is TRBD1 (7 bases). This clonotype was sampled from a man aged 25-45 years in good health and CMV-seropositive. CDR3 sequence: CASSPRQGFGGQQFF. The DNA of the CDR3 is TGTGCCAGCAGCCCACGACAGGGTTTTGGGGGGCAGCAGTTCTTC.